A selection of T cell receptor beta chains follows, all from one sample in a study of STAT5B mutations in CD4+ large granular lymphocyte leukemia. Assay: immunoSEQ multiplex PCR; the TCRdb copy retains only in-frame clones and omits some. Here the sample spans around 28,000 clones, about three quarters being singletons. Sample: CD4+ T cells from blood buffy coats. Every receptor here comes from a human donor in good health. Both conserved end residues are part of each CDR3. A D gene is named only where the DNA matches it firmly. The size of a clone is reported for some rows only, either as once, few or many, or as a class for expanded clones.

.	TRBV5-4	.	TRBJ1-4	CASSRQGLNEKLFF	TGTGCCAGCAGCAGGCAGGGGCTTAATGAAAAACTGTTTTTT
once	TRBV16	.	TRBJ2-7	CASSRGTPLSYEQYF	TGTGCCAGCAGCCGGGGGACGCCGCTCTCCTACGAGCAGTACTTC
.	TRBV19	.	TRBJ2-1	CATTPYGDNEQFF	TGTGCCACAACACCCTATGGGGACAATGAGCAGTTCTTC
.	TRBV18	.	TRBJ1-1	CASSEGLDTEAFF	TGTGCCAGCTCAGAGGGGTTGGACACTGAAGCTTTCTTT
once	TRBV6-5	.	TRBJ1-1	CASSYFGQGSEASF	.
.	TRBV7-3	.	TRBJ2-2	CASSLAGATGELFF	TGTGCCAGCAGCTTAGCAGGGGCAACCGGGGAGCTGTTTTTT
.	TRBV5-4	.	TRBJ1-2	CASSPGLDGTYGYTF	TGTGCCAGCAGCCCAGGGCTAGACGGGACCTATGGCTACACCTTC
few	TRBV30	.	TRBJ1-3	CAWSRTAGNTIYF	TGTGCCTGGAGCCGGACGGCCGGAAACACCATATATTTT
.	TRBV25-1	.	TRBJ1-1	CASSEWGEGTEAFF	TGTGCCAGCAGTGAATGGGGGGAGGGCACTGAAGCTTTCTTT
once	TRBV5-4	.	TRBJ2-3	CASSHRTSTADTQYF	TGTGCCAGCAGCCATAGGACAAGCACGGCAGATACGCAGTATTTT
.	TRBV28	TRBD2	TRBJ2-5	CASSFAGGPQETQYF	TGTGCCAGCAGTTTCGCGGGGGGGCCGCAAGAGACCCAGTACTTC
.	TRBV7-3	.	TRBJ2-5	CASSLNPGVETQYF	TGTGCCAGCAGCTTAAACCCCGGGGTAGAGACCCAGTACTTC
.	TRBV19	TRBD1	TRBJ2-2	CASSRMDRAGGELFF	TGTGCCAGTAGTAGGATGGACAGGGCAGGCGGGGAGCTGTTTTTT
.	TRBV18	.	TRBJ2-5	CASSPPTGPQETQYF	TGTGCCAGCTCACCTCCGACAGGACCCCAAGAGACCCAGTACTTC
.	TRBV5-4	TRBD2	TRBJ2-1	CASSWSGGSNEQFF	TGTGCCAGCAGCTGGAGCGGGGGGAGCAATGAGCAGTTCTTC
.	TRBV4-2	.	TRBJ1-3	CASSQGAGPGNTIYF	TGTGCCAGCAGCCAAGGGGCGGGCCCTGGAAACACCATATATTTT
.	TRBV5-1	TRBD2	TRBJ2-2	CAIPTSGGPNTGELFF	TGCGCCATCCCGACTAGCGGGGGCCCGAACACCGGGGAGCTGTTTTTT
.	TRBV11-3	TRBD2	TRBJ2-1	CASSSRTSGSYNEQFF	TGTGCCAGCAGCTCCAGGACTAGCGGCTCCTACAATGAGCAGTTCTTC
.	TRBV19	TRBD1	TRBJ1-4	CASRGTETTNEKLFF	TGTGCCAGTAGGGGGACAGAGACAACTAATGAAAAACTGTTTTTT
.	TRBV29-1	.	TRBJ2-5	CSVEVGGRETQYF	TGCAGCGTTGAAGTTGGGGGACGCGAGACCCAGTACTTC
.	TRBV7-9	.	TRBJ1-1	CASSPSIGSSEAFF	TGTGCCAGCAGCCCGTCGATTGGGTCCTCCGAAGCTTTCTTT
once	TRBV6-5	TRBD1	TRBJ1-1	CASSRGDSLNTEAFF	TGTGCCAGCAGCCGCGGGGACAGTTTGAACACTGAAGCTTTCTTT
once	TRBV4-2	.	TRBJ2-3	CASSQEITALSTDTQYF	TGTGCCAGCAGCCAAGAGATAACGGCCTTGAGCACAGATACGCAGTATTTT
few	TRBV30	.	TRBJ1-1	CAWSGDSYTEAFF	TGTGCCTGGAGCGGTGACAGCTACACTGAAGCTTTCTTT
once	TRBV30	TRBD2	TRBJ2-1	CAWTREGGRPALREQFF	TGTGCCTGGACCCGGGAGGGCGGGCGGCCCGCTTTGAGGGAGCAGTTCTTC
once	TRBV6-6	TRBD1	TRBJ1-6	CASSRDSYNSPLHF	TGTGCCAGCAGCCGGGACAGCTATAATTCACCCCTCCACTTT
.	TRBV7-2	.	TRBJ1-5	CASSLEKGPNQPQHF	TGTGCCAGCAGCCTCGAAAAGGGCCCCAATCAGCCCCAGCATTTT
.	TRBV11-2	.	TRBJ2-7	CASSLVIGASYEQYF	TGTGCCAGCAGCTTAGTGATCGGAGCCTCCTACGAGCAGTACTTC